The source of this T cell receptor beta chain is a study of early T cells in non-severe SARS-CoV-2 infection. At the level of the study: Sequencing of unsorted whole blood was done on bulk RNA, leaving chains unpaired. Study outcomes and limitations: Comparison of clonotypes with VDJdb favored anti-spike CD8 responses while missing private and CD4 specificities.

As concerns this clonotype: What it binds is unknown.

The length of the CDR3 is 17 residues. Germline assignment: CDR1 SGHNT and CDR2 YYREEE (reference sequence). V shed 4 bases and J 2 bases; nucleotides not matched to a gene: 9. Unique molecular identifiers (one per individual cDNA molecule) were attached. MiXCR, run by TCRdb on the 5' RACE reads, gives a single entry per CDR3 protein. In the table there are 55,000 to 75,000 distinct CDR3 sequences, roughly a tenth of which are singletons. The clonotype originates from an adult who was a healthcare worker with PCR-confirmed SARS-CoV-2 infection or an uninfected control (not recorded which). Sequenced input: whole blood. The V gene is TRBV5-4, the J gene TRBJ2-6; TRBD1 matches 7 bases. In DNA form, the CDR3 reads TGTGCCAGCAGCGTTTTAGGGGGCGCACCTGGGGCCAACGTCCTGACTTTC. This translates into CASSVLGGAPGANVLTF.